The sequence of this T cell receptor beta chain was determined in a study of cytomegalovirus exposure and HLA in healthy donors. Broader study findings: 164 TCR beta chains were listed as cytomegalovirus-associated.

Concerning this clone: What it recognizes is unknown.

Germline V gives CDR1 KGHSH, CDR2 LQKENI. V gave up 5 bases and J gave up 4 bases; unmatched junction bases: 13. The CDR3 extends over 16 amino acids. Use of 60 Vbeta and 13 Jbeta primers characterized the PCR. This table comes from immunoSEQ multiplex PCR, and its TCRdb copy is limited to in-frame clones, with some not included. The repertoire includes roughly 170,000 clones, around 79% of them detected once, and approximately 2.4% sits in the top ten. The TCR originated in a female donor in good health and CMV-seronegative. The V gene is TRBV18, the J gene TRBJ1-2; 7 bases agree with TRBD1. What was sequenced was PBMCs. Written as DNA, the CDR3 is TGTGCCAGCTCAAGGTCCCGGGACAGCCTTGGCTATGGCTACACCTTC. It translates to CASSRSRDSLGYGYTF.